The 30 T cell receptor beta chains in this list originate from one sample, sequenced in a study of cytomegalovirus exposure and HLA in healthy donors (TCRdb year 2017). Library preparation was by the immunoSEQ multiplex PCR assay. The multiplex PCR relied on a mix of 60 forward primers for TCR Vbeta segments and 13 reverse primers for TCR Jbeta segments. The table comes from immuneACCESS by way of TCRdb, which keeps in-frame sequences with V and J called. Part of the clones is missing from these tables; in studies checked, under half for an unresolved V gene and the rest for unknown reasons. This sample comprises about 210,000 clones, about 88% of them detected only once. The ten largest account for approximately 0.31% of the sample. The sample comprised PBMCs. The receptors shown here come from a woman under 40 in good health and CMV-seronegative.

This clone occurred once. CDR3 amino acids: CATSKSLQETQYF. The CDR3 nucleotides read TGTGCCACCAGCAAGTCACTTCAAGAGACCCAGTACTTC. The gene calls are TRBV15 and TRBJ2-5; D is undetermined. The germline V gene has CDR1 LNHNV and CDR2 YYDKDF (reference sequence). The CDR3 extends over 13 amino acids. The ends were cut back, 4 bases at V and 2 bases at J, with 8 bases in the middle.

This clone was detected only once. The chain has TRBV4-1 and TRBJ1-6, with D possibly being TRBD1 (6 bases). CDR3 length equals 15 residues. Germline V CDR1 and CDR2: MGHRA, YSYEKL. Trimming pared 2 bases from V and 6 bases from J, leaving 11 bases between. CDR3 loop: CASSQQGTGNSPLHF. The CDR3 region has the DNA TGCGCCAGCAGCCAACAGGGGACCGGTAATTCACCCCTCCACTTT.

The chain is built from TRBV5-1 and TRBJ1-2; no definite D call. Germline V lookup: CDR1 SGHRS, CDR2 YFSETQ. The V and J ends lost 0 bases and 3 bases respectively, with 6 bases between them. This CDR3 is built from 13 residues. The CDR3 protein is CASSLDADYGYTF. In nucleotides, the CDR3 is TGCGCCAGCAGCTTGGATGCAGACTATGGCTACACCTTC.

The V and J genes are TRBV7-2 and TRBJ2-3; 9 bases align to TRBD2. V lost 6 bases to trimming and J lost 15 bases; unmatched junction nucleotides: 16. Germline lookup yields CDR1 SGHTA and CDR2 FQGNSA. This CDR3 has 14 residues. The DNA for the CDR3 is TGTGCCAGCAGACCAGCGGGGGGTTTCCTCCATATATATTTT. Its protein is CASRPAGGFLHIYF. The full variable domain, with the rest looked up from reference TRBV7-2 and TRBJ2-3, is GAGVSQSPSNKVTEKGKDVELRCDPISGHTALYWYRQSLGQGLEFLIYFQGNSAPDKSGLPSDRFSAERTGGSVSTLTIQRTQQEDSAVYLCASRPAGGFLHIYFGPGTRLTVL.

The chain couples TRBV19 to TRBJ2-1, with a weak D call TRBD2 (6 bases). The CDR3 runs 13 residues. CDR1 is LNHDA and CDR2 is SQIVND in the germline V gene (reference sequence). V was cut by 5 bases and J by 12 bases, with 17 bases left in between. The CDR3 coding sequence is TGTGCCAGTAGTGCCAGACTAGTGAGCGGGCAGTTCTTC. Residues: CASSARLVSGQFF.

The chain couples TRBV4-1 to TRBJ2-7; 8 nucleotides agree with TRBD2. Germline values: CDR1 MGHRA, CDR2 YSYEKL. V shed 1 base and J 4 bases; nucleotides not matched to a gene: 6. This CDR3 is 15 amino acids long. The CDR3 DNA follows: TGCGCCAGCAGCCAAGTTCAGCGGGAGACTTACGAGCAGTACTTC. It codes for CASSQVQRETYEQYF.

The V and J genes are TRBV25-1 and TRBJ2-7; D possibly corresponds to TRBD1 (6 bases). Trimming pared 6 bases from V and 2 bases from J, leaving 8 bases between. Per germline, CDR1 MGHDK and CDR2 SYGVNS. This CDR3 is 12 amino acids long. In DNA form, the CDR3 reads TGTGCCAGCAGGGACAGCGCCTACGAGCAGTACTTC. Its protein is CASRDSAYEQYF.

In regard to this clone: One end of the junction is discordant with germline, which a read error may explain. V and J are TRBV6-1 and TRBJ1-3; tentatively, D is TRBD1 (6 bases). The CDR3 covers 10 residues. Germline CDR1 and CDR2: MNHNS and SASEGT. This CDR3 is CASARDILSF. The CDR3 DNA is TGTGCCAGCGCCCGGGACATCTTGTCTTTT.

The sample holds one count of this clone. The genes are TRBV5-1 and TRBJ2-1; 10 bases match TRBD2. In germline, CDR1 is SGHRS, CDR2 YFSETQ. With V trimmed by 0 bases and J by 5 bases, 5 bases remained unmatched. The CDR3 covers 16 residues. This CDR3 is CASSLGLAGAHNEQFF. The CDR3 coding sequence is TGCGCCAGCAGCTTGGGGCTAGCGGGGGCCCACAATGAGCAGTTCTTC.

The chain employs TRBV5-6 and TRBJ2-1; TRBD2 might be the D (6 bases). The CDR3 totals 14 residues. Trimming pared 5 bases from V and 7 bases from J, leaving 16 bases between. Germline V lookup: CDR1 SGHDT, CDR2 YYEEEE. The DNA of the CDR3 is TGTGCCAGCAGATATCTTGCCGGGGGAAATGAGCAGTTCTTC. Protein sequence: CASRYLAGGNEQFF.

This sequence joins TRBV21-1 and TRBJ2-7; the D call TRBD2 from the table was never checked on the DNA. TRBV21-1 is designated a pseudogene. The CDR3 sequence is 17 residues long. CDR3 amino acids: CASSPFRGGESSYEQYF. The DNA for the CDR3 is TGTGCCAGCAGCCCCTTTCGGGGGGGGGAAAGCTCCTACGAGCAGTACTTC.

The chain employs TRBV4-2 and TRBJ2-1; D might be TRBD2 (6 bases). Trimming left V 3 bases short and J 5 bases short, with 17 bases between. This CDR3 region has 16 residues. Germline values: CDR1 LGHNA, CDR2 YNFKEQ. CDR3 region: CASSHPNAGTDNEQFF. CDR3 sequence (DNA): TGTGCCAGCAGCCATCCGAACGCCGGGACTGACAATGAGCAGTTCTTC.

This chain uses TRBV15 with TRBJ1-2; D remains unclear. Per germline, CDR1 LNHNV and CDR2 YYDKDF (reference sequence). This CDR3 comprises 13 residues. V lost 2 bases and J lost 8, with 12 bases in between. CDR3: CATSRNSVEGYTF. CDR3 DNA: TGTGCCACCAGCAGAAATTCGGTCGAAGGCTACACCTTC.

The chain carries TRBV6-5 and TRBJ2-1, with TRBD1 as a possible D gene (5 bases). Germline V lookup: CDR1 MNHEY, CDR2 SVGAGI. The CDR3 totals 11 residues. V shed 5 bases and J shed 9 bases, with 8 bases lying between them. As DNA, the CDR3 is TGTGCCAGCAGTAGGGGCGGTGAGCAGTTCTTC. Its protein is CASSRGGEQFF.

The CDR3: CAGKTSGSQETQYF. The CDR3 DNA follows: TGTGCCGGCAAGACTAGCGGGTCACAAGAGACCCAGTACTTC. The chain combines TRBV2 with TRBJ2-5; TRBD2 matches 10 bases. The CDR3 totals 14 residues. With 11 bases clipped from V and 2 bases from J, the junction kept 8 bases outside the gene matches. CDR1 is SNHLY and CDR2 is FYNNEI in the germline V gene.

J is TRBJ1-4 and V is TRBV10-3; D perhaps matches TRBD1 (5 bases). The CDR3 sequence is 13 residues long. Germline V CDR1 and CDR2: ENHRY, SYGVKD. Trimming took 3 bases from V and 8 from J, leaving 10 bases between them. The DNA of the CDR3 is TGTGCCATCAGTGAAGGGGCGGGGGAAAAACTGTTTTTT. Amino acids: CAISEGAGEKLFF.

V is TRBV4-1 and J is TRBJ2-7, with a possible D match to TRBD1 (5 bases). CDR3 length: 14 amino acids. V was trimmed by 2 bases and J by 0 bases, leaving 8 bases between them. Looked up from germline, CDR1 is MGHRA and CDR2 is YSYEKL. CDR3 bases: TGCGCCAGCAGCCAACAAGGGGACTCCTACGAGCAGTACTTC. This translates into CASSQQGDSYEQYF.

V usage is TRBV9 and J usage is TRBJ2-7; 9 nucleotides line up with TRBD1. CDR3 length: 15 amino acids. Germline-derived CDR1 and CDR2 are SGDLS and YYNGEE. V shed 4 bases and J 2 bases; nucleotides not matched to a gene: 7. CDR3 in amino acids: CASSPPGTGPYEQYF. The DNA for the CDR3 is TGTGCCAGCAGCCCCCCCGGGACAGGGCCCTACGAGCAGTACTTC.

The chain uses TRBV25-1 and TRBJ1-3; D uncertain. This CDR3 contains 15 residues. Germline values: CDR1 MGHDK, CDR2 SYGVNS. V was shortened by 8 bases and J by 0 bases, with 14 bases between the two germline ends. In DNA, the CDR3 is TGTGCCAGCGCTATTACGTCGAGCTCTGGAAACACCATATATTTT. Translated, it gives CASAITSSSGNTIYF.

The chain has TRBV27 and TRBJ2-1; 10 bases are shared with TRBD2. This CDR3 is built from 15 residues. Per the germline V gene, CDR1 is MNHEY and CDR2 is SMNVEV (reference sequence). Unmatched junction bases numbered 5, after V lost 1 base and J lost 8 bases. The CDR3 coding sequence is TGTGCCAGCAGTTTATACGCTAGCGGGAGACATGAGCAGTTCTTC. It codes for CASSLYASGRHEQFF.

This chain joins TRBV27 and TRBJ1-2, with 9 bases identical to TRBD1. V was clipped by 3 bases and J by 8 bases; unmatched bases: 7. Germline V gene lookup returns CDR1 MNHEY and CDR2 SMNVEV (reference sequence). The CDR3 spans 14 residues. This CDR3 reads CASSFEGTGSGYTF. The CDR3 DNA reads TGTGCCAGCAGTTTTGAAGGGACAGGGAGCGGCTACACCTTC.

This clone was observed once. This chain joins TRBV5-1 and TRBJ1-3; a weak D match, TRBD1 (6 bases). Trimming pared 5 bases from V and 0 bases from J, leaving 18 bases between. Germline CDR1 SGHRS, CDR2 YFSETQ. This CDR3 region has 17 residues. Here the CDR3 reads CASSLLQTGVSGNTIYF. In DNA form, the CDR3 reads TGCGCCAGCAGTCTATTACAGACAGGCGTCTCTGGAAACACCATATATTTT.

This clone was counted a few times. The chain links TRBV5-1 to TRBJ2-5; no definite D call. The CDR3 runs to 13 residues. V was pared by 0 bases and J by 5 bases, with 8 bases between. CDR1 and CDR2 (germline): SGHRS, YFSETQ. CDR3 in amino acids: CASSLEATETQYF. Here the CDR3 DNA reads TGCGCCAGCAGCTTGGAAGCAACCGAGACCCAGTACTTC.

The chain joins TRBV11-1 to TRBJ1-1, with D possibly being TRBD1 (6 bases). V was shortened by 4 bases and J by 1 base, with 13 bases between the two germline ends. Germline assignment: CDR1 SGHAT and CDR2 FQDESV (reference sequence). CDR3 length: 15 residues. CDR3 protein: CASSSSTGQNTEAFF. The CDR3 region has the DNA TGTGCCAGCAGCTCGTCGACAGGTCAGAACACTGAAGCTTTCTTT.

The gene calls are TRBV7-9 and TRBJ1-1; D gene uncertain. This CDR3 is built from 13 residues. V lost 6 bases, J lost 2 bases, and 10 bases lay in between. Germline V gives CDR1 SEHNR, CDR2 FQNEAQ (reference sequence). The CDR3 region has the DNA TGTGCCAGCAGTTACCTTACAAACACTGAAGCTTTCTTT. This codes for CASSYLTNTEAFF.

This chain joins TRBV5-8 and TRBJ2-5; D is undetermined. Trimming shortened V by 5 bases and J by 0 bases, and 11 bases separated the two germline ends. This CDR3 contains 14 residues. Germline CDR1 is SGHTS and CDR2 is YDEGEE. The chain's CDR3 is CASRSQRYQETQYF. The CDR3 DNA follows: TGTGCCAGCAGATCACAGAGATACCAAGAGACCCAGTACTTC.

The chain recombines TRBV9 with TRBJ1-2, with D possibly TRBD1 on 6 matching bases. The germline gives CDR1 SGDLS, CDR2 YYNGEE. Trimming removed 4 bases at V and 1 base at J, with 11 bases between. The CDR3 spans 14 residues. CDR3 amino acids: CASSPQGINYGYTF. As DNA, the CDR3 is TGTGCCAGCAGCCCTCAGGGGATTAACTATGGCTACACCTTC.

The chain carries TRBV18 and TRBJ2-1; D is perhaps TRBD1 (5 bases). CDR1 is KGHSH and CDR2 is LQKENI in the germline V gene. Trimming took 5 bases from V and 7 from J, leaving 12 bases between them. CDR3 length equals 13 residues. The CDR3 region is CASSGAVGNEQFF. The CDR3 region has the DNA TGTGCCAGCTCAGGGGCCGTGGGTAATGAGCAGTTCTTC.

The rearrangement uses TRBV6-1 and TRBJ1-5; 8 nucleotides line up with TRBD1. The germline V gene encodes CDR1 MNHNS and CDR2 SASEGT. The CDR3 extends over 15 amino acids. The trim removed 4 bases at V and 0 bases at J, leaving 2 bases unmatched. Here the CDR3 reads CASSGQGYSNQPQHF. CDR3 coding DNA: TGTGCCAGCAGTGGACAGGGGTATAGCAATCAGCCCCAGCATTTT.

The V and J genes are TRBV5-1 and TRBJ2-3; 7 positions agree with TRBD2. The length of the CDR3 is 13 residues. J lost 2 bases, V lost 6 bases, and 3 bases had no gene match. Germline CDR1 is SGHRS and CDR2 is YFSETQ. The CDR3 here is CASKGTNTDTQYF. As DNA, the CDR3 is TGCGCCAGCAAAGGGACTAACACAGATACGCAGTATTTT.